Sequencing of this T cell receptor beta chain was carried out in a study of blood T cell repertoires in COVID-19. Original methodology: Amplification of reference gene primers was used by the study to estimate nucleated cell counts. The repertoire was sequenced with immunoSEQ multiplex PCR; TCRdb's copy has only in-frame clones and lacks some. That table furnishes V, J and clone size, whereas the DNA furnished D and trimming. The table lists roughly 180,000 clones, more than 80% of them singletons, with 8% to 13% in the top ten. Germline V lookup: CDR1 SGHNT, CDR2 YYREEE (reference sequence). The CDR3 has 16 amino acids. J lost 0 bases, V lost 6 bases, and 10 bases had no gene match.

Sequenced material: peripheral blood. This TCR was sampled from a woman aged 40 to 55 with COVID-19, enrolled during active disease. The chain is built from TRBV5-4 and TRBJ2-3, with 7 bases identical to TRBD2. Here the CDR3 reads CASTPNSGLSTDTQYF. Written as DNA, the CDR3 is TGTGCCAGCACCCCGAATAGCGGGCTGAGCACAGATACGCAGTATTTT.